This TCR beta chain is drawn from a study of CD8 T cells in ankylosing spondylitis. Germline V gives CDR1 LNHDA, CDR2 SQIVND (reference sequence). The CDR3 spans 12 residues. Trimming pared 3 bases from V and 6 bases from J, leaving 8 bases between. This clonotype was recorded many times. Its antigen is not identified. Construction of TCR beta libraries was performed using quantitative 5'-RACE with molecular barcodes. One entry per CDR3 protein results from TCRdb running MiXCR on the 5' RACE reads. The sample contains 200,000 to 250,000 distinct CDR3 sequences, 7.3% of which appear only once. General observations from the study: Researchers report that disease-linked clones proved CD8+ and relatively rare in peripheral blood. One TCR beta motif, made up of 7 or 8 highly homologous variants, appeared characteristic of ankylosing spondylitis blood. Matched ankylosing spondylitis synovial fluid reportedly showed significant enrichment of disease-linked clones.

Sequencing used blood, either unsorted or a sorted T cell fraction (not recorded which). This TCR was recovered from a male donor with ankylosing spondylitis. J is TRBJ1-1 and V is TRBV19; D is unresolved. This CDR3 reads CASSIGGSEAFF. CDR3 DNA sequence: TGTGCCAGTAGTATCGGAGGTTCTGAAGCTTTCTTT.